This T cell receptor beta chain was retrieved from a study of molecular identifiers for immune sequencing clone quantification (dated 2018 in TCRdb). For the wider study: For a replicate experiment, RNA from roughly 18,000 or 92,000 naive CD8 T cells was divided into five aliquots, of which four were sequenced. The study was a methods study using CD8 T cells to benchmark molecular-identifier clustering-based TCR repertoire sequencing (MIDCIRS) and TCR RNA copy counting. General findings and caveats noted by the study authors: Identical TCR molecules sharing a barcode could cause highly expanded clone sizes to be underestimated. When barcode sub-clustering was left out, chimeric consensus sequences inflated TCR diversity, with chimeras reaching as high as 47%. Clones above 20 RNA copies held over 98% of molecules in CMV-specific effector cells but under 1% in naive cells. Modeling indicated around 3.2 TCR RNA copies recovered per cell, compared with 7.5 to 10 by digital PCR, which implies a capture efficiency of approximately 30%. A single cell's worth of spiked-in Jurkat TCR RNA was reported detectable even among under 1.1 million naive CD8 T cells. The naive libraries included spiked-in Jurkat TCR RNA (approximately 11 copies' worth), and this RNA is not part of the donor repertoire.

Libraries of naive CD8 T cells were built from anywhere between about 20,000 and 1,000,000 sorted cells, with 10%, 30% or 50% of the purified RNA used. Naive CD8 T cells were FACS-sorted as CD8+CD4-CCR7+CD45RA+ on a BD FACSAria II into RLT Plus buffer. To test detection sensitivity, Jurkat RNA equal to around nine TCR copies was added to samples of about 18,000-1,100,000 naive CD8 T cells. Enrichment of CD8 T cells was done with RosetteSep CD8+ T Cell Enrichment Cocktail plus Ficoll-Paque, and ACK red cell lysis came afterward. V is shortened by 4 bases, J by 2 bases, and the region joining them spans 27 bases. The CDR3 numbers 19 residues from cysteine through phenylalanine. The retained sequence is limited to the CDR3, 57 bases, with the frame set at the first base. The germline V gene (reference sequence) gives CDR1 as SGHNT and CDR2 as YYREEE. Notes on this clonotype: Its antigen is currently not known. No much larger clonotype is one base removed from it; base qualities were not supplied.

Libraries were prepared through PCR. The instrument given in TCRdb is Illumina HiSeq 4000. Bulk TCR libraries were made following a previously described method, with the TCR primers given in Table S5. Purification of total RNA was performed with the Qiagen AllPrep DNA/RNA kit. Reads from multiple sequencing runs of the same library were pooled before analysis. The paper's data handling went like this. Reads were retained only if an exact TCR constant sequence was present, and the retained reads were trimmed to 150 nt and grouped according to their 12-nt molecular barcodes. Reads within each barcode group were sub-clustered using a 15% Levenshtein threshold, and quality-weighted consensus sequences were constructed for each RNA molecule. Non-functional sequences were removed, as were lower-count sequences one edit away from another. On the basis of fitting two negative binomial distributions, barcode sub-clusters with fewer than 20% of the maximum read count were discarded. TCRdb ran its own pipeline on the public reads, namely fastp trimming at Q25 and MiXCR clone calling, and kept in-frame beta chains. Duplicate CDR3 protein sequences are folded into a single record with the most common DNA and genes. TCRdb, not the authors, supplied the V and J calls. This sample holds about 640,000 distinct CDR3 sequences; just under 20% were observed only once. The top ten constitute around 0.86% of the sample.

The clonotype originates from a human donor in good health. Some libraries in this study had Jurkat cell RNA spiked in. The sequenced sample was naive CD8+ T cells from blood, with Jurkat cell RNA spiked in. This specimen's cell subset or site label, interpreted: FACS-sorted CD8+CD4-CCR7+CD45RA+ naive T cells. This chain is built from TRBV5-4 and TRBJ1-2; the D gene is perhaps TRBD1, from 5 matching bases. The CDR3: CASSVVDRSRDGANYGYTF. The DNA is TGTGCCAGCAGCGTGGTAGATCGGTCGAGGGACGGGGCGAACTATGGCTACACCTTC.